This T cell receptor beta chain was profiled in a study of vaccination and CD4 T cells after COVID-19. Study at large: The post-COVID samples were taken a median around 100 days after diagnosis, anywhere from 35 to 161. The stimulating agents, overlapping spike peptides, came from SARS-CoV-2, HCoV-NL63, HCoV-OC43 and HCoV-229E.

Stated treatment: roughly 11-day PBMC culture with coronavirus spike peptide pools or control peptides (ViraFEST assay). The Oncomine TCR Beta short-read assay was applied to DNA of cultured CD4+ T cells. TCRdb reprocessed the PCR reads via MiXCR and lists one record per CDR3 protein. Found here are about 7,600 distinct CDR3 sequences, 20% to 25% of them singletons; the top ten hold 20% to 25%. Notes on this clonotype: Its antigen is currently unknown.

Trimming stripped 4 bases from V and 4 bases from J, with 22 bases between. The length of the CDR3 is 16 residues. Germline V gene sequence: CDR1 SQVTM, CDR2 ANQGSEA. The receptor's source is a human donor who had recovered from COVID-19. The chain carries TRBV29-1 and TRBJ1-1, with a possible D match to TRBD1 (5 bases). The specimen comprised CD4+ T cells from blood, cultured in vitro, sampled after SARS-CoV-2 vaccination. The CDR3 reads CSVAPGTPRWGTEAFF. The CDR3 region has the DNA TGCAGCGTTGCTCCCGGGACCCCTCGGTGGGGCACTGAAGCTTTCTTT.